Listed below are T cell receptor beta chains from one sample, sequenced in a study of T cells in Graves' hyperthyroidism and ophthalmopathy. One entry per CDR3 protein results from TCRdb running MiXCR on the multiplex PCR reads. The table has around 700,000 distinct CDR3 sequences, about a third seen once. The sequenced material came from blood. These receptors were taken from a woman aged 40 to 55 with Graves' hyperthyroidism. The CDR3 runs from the conserved cysteine through the conserved F or W. A D gene is named only where the DNA matches it firmly. Clone size is given for some rows only: seen once, a few or many times, or a class if the clone is expanded.

>TRBJ1-2|TRBV7-9|TRBD1|NA
CASSLATGRPYGYTF
TGTGCCAGCAGCTTAGCGACAGGGAGGCCCTATGGCTACACCTTC
>TRBJ2-2|TRBV10-1|TRBD2|many
CASSEWGGNGELFF
TGCGCCAGCAGTGAATGGGGGGGGAACGGGGAGCTGTTTTTT
>TRBJ2-7|TRBV29-1|TRBD1|many
CSVGQGVTYEQYF
TGCAGCGTAGGACAGGGGGTTACTTACGAGCAGTACTTC
>TRBJ2-3|TRBV10-3|TRBD2|NA
CAISDRTSVDTQYF
TGTGCCATCAGTGATCGGACTAGCGTGGATACGCAGTATTTT
>TRBJ2-7|TRBV20-1|NA|NA
CSARRQKDTYEQYF
TGCAGTGCTAGACGGCAGAAGGACACCTACGAGCAGTACTTC
>TRBJ1-1|TRBV7-9|NA|many
CASSGRDPWNTEAFF
TGTGCCAGCAGCGGGCGGGACCCCTGGAACACTGAAGCTTTCTTT
>TRBJ2-7|TRBV5-1|NA|once
CASSGGSSNEQYF
TGCGCCAGCAGCGGAGGGTCTAGCAACGAGCAGTACTTC
>TRBJ1-6|TRBV5-1|NA|many
CASSLSRNNSPLHF
TGCGCCAGCAGCTTGAGCCGGAATAATTCACCCCTCCACTTT
>TRBJ2-7|TRBV25-1|TRBD1|NA
CASRETGPSYEQYF
TGTGCCAGCAGGGAGACAGGGCCCTCCTACGAGCAGTACTTC
>TRBJ1-5|TRBV20-1|NA|NA
CSARMGGNQPQHF
TGCAGTGCCAGAATGGGGGGCAATCAGCCCCAGCATTTT
>TRBJ1-3|TRBV20-1|NA|few
CSARDPGLQGTIYF
TGCAGTGCTAGAGACCCGGGACTGCAAGGGACCATATATTTT
>TRBJ2-2|TRBV20-1|TRBD2|few
CSAGTSGRSVGELFF
TGCAGCGCCGGGACTAGCGGGAGGAGCGTCGGGGAGCTGTTTTTT
>TRBJ2-7|TRBV7-9|TRBD2|NA
CASQQPRGEQYF
TGTGCCAGCCAACAACCGCGGGGGGAGCAGTACTTC
>TRBJ2-1|TRBV12-3/TRBV12-4|TRBD2|NA
CASSAGGTSNEQFF
TGTGCCAGCAGTGCCGGGGGGACCAGCAATGAGCAGTTCTTC
>TRBJ1-5|TRBV7-4|NA|NA
CASSGGTSDQPQHF
TGTGCCAGCAGCGGCGGGACATCGGATCAGCCCCAGCATTTT
>TRBJ1-1|TRBV19|NA|many
CASSWGNTEAFF
TGTGCCAGCAGCTGGGGGAACACTGAAGCTTTCTTT
>TRBJ1-1|TRBV5-4|TRBD1|NA
CASSWGGQGLTEAFF
TGTGCCAGCAGCTGGGGGGGACAGGGCCTCACTGAAGCTTTCTTT
>TRBJ2-7|TRBV10-2|TRBD2|few
CASSPGLAGGAYEQYF
TGTGCCAGCAGCCCCGGGCTAGCGGGGGGAGCCTACGAGCAGTACTTC
>TRBJ1-1|TRBV9|NA|many
CASSVSGGGTEAFF
TGTGCCAGCAGCGTAAGCGGGGGCGGGACTGAAGCTTTCTTT
>TRBJ2-2|TRBV5-1|TRBD2|NA
CASSSSAGLAGVTGELFF
TGCGCCAGCAGCTCCTCGGCCGGACTAGCGGGAGTTACCGGGGAGCTGTTTTTT
>TRBJ1-4|TRBV25-1|NA|many
CASPTPPGNEKLFF
TGTGCCAGCCCGACTCCCCCAGGGAATGAAAAACTGTTTTTT